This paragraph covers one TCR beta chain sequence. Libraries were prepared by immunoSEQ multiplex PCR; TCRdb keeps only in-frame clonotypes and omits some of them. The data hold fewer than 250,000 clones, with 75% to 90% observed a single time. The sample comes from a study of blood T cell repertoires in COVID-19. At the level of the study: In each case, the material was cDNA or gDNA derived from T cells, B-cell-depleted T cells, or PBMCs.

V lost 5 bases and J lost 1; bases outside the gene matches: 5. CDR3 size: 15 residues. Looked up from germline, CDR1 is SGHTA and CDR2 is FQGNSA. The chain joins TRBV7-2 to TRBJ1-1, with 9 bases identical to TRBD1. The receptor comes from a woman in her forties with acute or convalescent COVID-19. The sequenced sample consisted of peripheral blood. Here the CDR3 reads CASSPGTGRNTEAFF. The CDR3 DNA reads TGTGCCAGCAGCCCGGGGACAGGGAGGAACACTGAAGCTTTCTTT.